These 23 T cell receptor beta chains originate from one sample sequenced in a study of regulatory T cells in long-lasting Graves disease. Time point: persistent/refractory GD, antithyroid drugs over 5 years with positive TRAb. Making the TCR library involved RNA that had been extracted from PBMCs. Arm-PCR with iRepertoire HTBI primers amplified the CDR3 regions for these TCR beta libraries. TCRdb passed the multiplex PCR reads through MiXCR, listing each CDR3 protein once. The repertoire has about 450,000 distinct CDR3 sequences, 23% of them found once; the top ten carry approximately 26%. The specimen was peripheral blood mononuclear cells (PBMCs), collected when the disease was refractory, from a patient treated with antithyroid drugs. These receptors were taken from a female donor with Graves disease.

This clonotype was found many times. V usage is TRBV28 and J usage is TRBJ1-2; D is possibly TRBD1 (5 bases). Between the trimmed V and J ends, which lost 6 bases and 7 bases, there was a span of 12 bases. The CDR3 extends over 12 amino acids. Germline V gene data show CDR1 as MDHEN and CDR2 as SYDVKM. As DNA, the CDR3 is TGTGCCAGCAGCCTGGCAGGGAGTGGCTACACCTTC. Its translation: CASSLAGSGYTF.

The chain employs TRBV7-2 and TRBJ1-2; D is uncertain. V dropped 1 base and J dropped 4 bases, with 7 bases sitting between them. There are 13 residues in the CDR3. Germline CDR1 reads SGHTA; CDR2 reads FQGNSA. The CDR3 DNA reads TGTGCCAGCAGCTTAGGCAGATTCTATGGCTACACCTTC. Protein sequence: CASSLGRFYGYTF.

To note about this clonotype: A read error may be the cause here, since a much bigger clone is one base away. The chain carries TRBV30 and TRBJ2-5; 9 bases are a match to TRBD1. The trim removed 2 bases at V and 5 bases at J, leaving 9 bases unmatched. Germline CDR1 GTSNPN, CDR2 SVGIG (reference sequence). The CDR3 covers 15 residues. This CDR3 is CAWSLRTGARETQYF. CDR3 in DNA: TGTGCCTGGAGTTTACGGACAGGGGCAAGGGAGACCCAGTACTTC.

CDR3 DNA: TGTGCCAGCAGTTCCCAAGCGTGGGGAGGGAACACTGAAGCTTTCTTT. Encoded protein: CASSSQAWGGNTEAFF. V and J are TRBV27 and TRBJ1-1; D is unresolved. This CDR3 region has 16 residues. CDR1 and CDR2 (germline): MNHEY, SMNVEV (reference sequence). V gave up 4 bases and J gave up 1 base, with 16 bases separating them.

The chain has TRBV5-1 and TRBJ1-2; D unresolved. This CDR3 contains 14 residues. Trimming took off 0 bases at V and 3 bases at J, with 9 bases between the two ends. CDR1 and CDR2 (germline): SGHRS, YFSETQ. In nucleotides, the CDR3 is TGCGCCAGCAGCTTGGATGCAGGTCACTATGGCTACACCTTC. Translated, it gives CASSLDAGHYGYTF.

The chain uses TRBV5-1 and TRBJ1-1; a possible D gene is TRBD1 (5 bases). Per the germline V gene, CDR1 is SGHRS and CDR2 is YFSETQ. CDR3 size: 13 residues. The germline V and J ends were trimmed by 4 bases and 1 base, with 8 bases remaining between them. The CDR3 DNA is TGCGCCAGCAGCCTCAGGGCGAACACTGAAGCTTTCTTT. Its protein is CASSLRANTEAFF.

This clonotype came up many times. The rearrangement uses TRBV6-5 and TRBJ1-1; D unresolved. Germline loops: CDR1 MNHEY, CDR2 SVGAGI. The V and J ends lost 0 bases and 5 bases respectively, with 10 bases between them. This CDR3 spans 14 amino acids. Here the CDR3 reads CASSYSRGITEAFF. The CDR3 nucleotides read TGTGCCAGCAGTTACTCGAGAGGGATAACTGAAGCTTTCTTT.

This clonotype came up a few times. This chain joins TRBV20-1 and TRBJ2-7; D is possibly TRBD2 (5 bases). V lost 7 bases and J 6 bases, leaving 19 bases between the germline ends. There are 13 residues in the CDR3. Germline-derived CDR1 and CDR2 are DFQATT and SNEGSKA (reference sequence). In DNA form, the CDR3 reads TGCAGTGTCCCACCGCGCAGCGGCGGCGAGCAGTACTTC. Protein product: CSVPPRSGGEQYF.

This clonotype was seen at least ten times. The J gene is TRBJ1-2, the V gene TRBV12-3 or TRBV12-4; D may be TRBD1 (6 bases). The CDR3 totals 15 residues. Trimming removed 5 bases from V and 0 bases from J, with 13 bases in between. CDR3 protein: CASSIPGAANYGYTF. CDR3 sequence (DNA): TGTGCCAGCAGTATCCCGGGGGCCGCTAACTATGGCTACACCTTC.

Only a few counts were recorded for this clonotype. The V gene is TRBV11-2, the J gene TRBJ1-2; 8 bases are a match to TRBD1. The V gene's germline CDR1 is SGHAT and CDR2 FQNNGV. This CDR3 contains 13 residues. J lost 8 bases, V lost 3 bases, and 5 bases had no gene match. The CDR3 DNA follows: TGTGCCAGCAGCTTCCAGGGGGCATTAGGCTACACCTTC. Translation: CASSFQGALGYTF.

In its sample, this clonotype was seen a few times. The chain links TRBV4-2 to TRBJ2-5, with 11 bases aligning to TRBD1. The J call is doubtful: the DNA matches TRBJ2-1 better. Germline V lookup: CDR1 LGHNA, CDR2 YNFKEQ. This CDR3 is built from 16 residues. The CDR3 sequence: CASSQAGTGGYNEQFF. In nucleotides, the CDR3 is TGTGCCAGCAGCCAAGCGGGGACAGGGGGATACAATGAGCAGTTCTTC.

This rearrangement joins TRBV6-2 or TRBV6-3 to TRBJ2-4; TRBD1 agrees at 8 bases. J was trimmed by 4 bases and V by 5 bases; bases with no gene match: 7. The CDR3 contains 15 residues. Germline loops: CDR1 MNHEY, CDR2 SVGEGT. The CDR3 spells CASSIDRGIKNIQYF. The CDR3, as DNA: TGTGCCAGCAGTATTGACAGGGGAATTAAAAACATTCAGTACTTC.

The chain couples TRBV7-2 to TRBJ1-1; D possibly corresponds to TRBD1 (6 bases). V lost 0 bases, J lost 11 bases, and 16 bases lay in between. Germline V gives CDR1 SGHTA, CDR2 FQGNSA. The CDR3 sequence is 14 residues long. CDR3 loop: CASSLASQGGVAFF. The CDR3 DNA sequence: TGTGCCAGCAGCTTAGCTTCACAGGGAGGTGTGGCTTTCTTT.

This clonotype showed up just a few times. This CDR3 reads CSVGQGSSGANVLTF. CDR3 DNA sequence: TGCAGCGTTGGGCAGGGGAGTTCTGGGGCCAACGTCCTGACTTTC. The gene calls are TRBV29-1 and TRBJ2-6; D is perhaps TRBD1 (6 bases). The CDR3 totals 15 residues. Germline assignment: CDR1 SQVTM and CDR2 ANQGSEA. Trimming removed 4 bases from V and 1 base from J, with 11 bases in between.

This clonotype was counted many times. The chain is built from TRBV10-3 and TRBJ1-2; possibly TRBD1 for D (5 bases). Trimming cost V 0 bases and J 5 bases, with 16 bases left between them. The germline gives CDR1 ENHRY, CDR2 SYGVKD. This CDR3 has 16 amino acids. The CDR3 region is CAISESAAGSMYGYTF. In nucleotides, the CDR3 is TGTGCCATCAGTGAGTCGGCGGCAGGGTCAATGTATGGCTACACCTTC.

A few counts support this clonotype. The rearrangement links TRBV12-3 or TRBV12-4 to TRBJ1-6; no firm D call. The CDR3 length is 12 residues. Trimming removed 2 bases at V and 10 bases at J, with 6 bases between. CDR3 nucleotides: TGTGCCAGCAGTTTACTGGGATCACCCCTCCACTTT. This codes for CASSLLGSPLHF.

This clonotype has a handful of counts. The chain couples TRBV27 to TRBJ2-7, with 9 bases lining up with TRBD1. With V trimmed by 6 bases and J by 4 bases, 13 bases remained unmatched. This CDR3 comprises 16 residues. The germline gives CDR1 MNHEY, CDR2 SMNVEV (reference sequence). CDR3 DNA sequence: TGTGCCAGCAGGGGGAAACCGGGACAGGGAATATACGAGCAGTACTTC. Translation gives CASRGKPGQGIYEQYF.

This clonotype turned up a few times. The chain employs TRBV5-1 and TRBJ1-4; TRBD1 aligns across 7 bases. Trimming took 4 bases from V and 4 from J; bases not matched to a gene: 16. The CDR3 totals 18 residues. Germline V gives CDR1 SGHRS, CDR2 YFSETQ. This CDR3 reads CASSTEIPVTGVNEKLFF. The CDR3 DNA is TGCGCCAGCAGCACCGAAATTCCGGTAACAGGGGTTAATGAAAAACTGTTTTTT.

This chain links TRBV2 with TRBJ1-4; 11 nucleotides match TRBD1. The CDR3 loop spans 17 amino acids. Germline assignment: CDR1 SNHLY and CDR2 FYNNEI. The V gene end was trimmed by 6 bases and the J gene end by 5 bases; junction bases not matched to a gene: 11. Here the CDR3 reads CASSSGTGGKKNEKLFF. CDR3 DNA: TGTGCCAGCAGCTCCGGGACAGGGGGAAAGAAAAATGAAAAACTGTTTTTT.

This chain connects TRBV20-1 to TRBJ2-7; 7 bases line up with TRBD2. V was clipped by 0 bases and J by 2 bases; unmatched bases: 7. This CDR3 comprises 15 residues. Germline loops: CDR1 DFQATT, CDR2 SNEGSKA (reference sequence). The CDR3 nucleotides are TGCAGTGCTAGAGATACTTCGGGAGGTGCCTACGAGCAGTACTTC. This codes for CSARDTSGGAYEQYF.

The CDR3 loop reads CASTGGTSGFLAKNIQYF. CDR3 nucleotide sequence: TGCGCCAGCACTGGGGGGACTAGCGGCTTCCTAGCCAAAAACATTCAGTACTTC. This chain uses TRBV5-1 with TRBJ2-4, with 11 bases fitting TRBD2. The V gene end was trimmed by 6 bases and the J gene end by 0 bases; junction bases not matched to a gene: 11. This CDR3 is 18 amino acids long. The V gene's germline CDR1 is SGHRS and CDR2 YFSETQ. Based on the CDR3 plus reference TRBV5-1 and TRBJ2-4, the full variable domain is KAGVTQTPRYLIKTRGQQVTLSCSPISGHRSVSWYQQTPGQGLQFLFEYFSETQRNKGNFPGRFSGRQFSNSRSEMNVSTLELGDSALYLCASTGGTSGFLAKNIQYFGAGTRLSVL.

V and J are TRBV7-9 and TRBJ2-1, with 11 positions matching TRBD2. The CDR3 runs to 21 residues. Germline V gene data show CDR1 as SEHNR and CDR2 as FQNEAQ (reference sequence). V lost 5 bases to trimming and J lost 0 bases; unmatched junction nucleotides: 18. The CDR3 spells CASSPVAGGPVSGSSYNEQFF. DNA of the CDR3: TGTGCCAGCAGCCCAGTAGCGGGAGGGCCGGTATCGGGGAGCTCCTACAATGAGCAGTTCTTC.

The table lists this clonotype with many counts. The chain links TRBV11-1 to TRBJ1-4; D is unclear. Between the trimmed V and J ends, which lost 5 bases and 3 bases, there was a span of 13 bases. Germline lookup yields CDR1 SGHAT and CDR2 FQDESV (reference sequence). This CDR3 has 15 residues. The CDR3 is CASSLLYGPNEKLFF. The DNA of the CDR3 is TGTGCCAGCAGCCTCCTATATGGACCTAATGAAAAACTGTTTTTT.